This T cell receptor (beta chain) stems from a study of T cell changes during pregnancy in multiple sclerosis. In germline, CDR1 is MNHEY, CDR2 SVGAGI. The CDR3 is 15 amino acids. In regard to this clone: An end of the junction does not agree with germline; a read error may underlie this.

Assay used: immunoSEQ multiplex PCR; TCRdb lists only in-frame clones, some missing. This table has about 80,000 clones, about 90% appearing once. The TCR originated in a female donor with multiple sclerosis, enrolled in a pregnancy study. The sample here was peripheral blood, taken before pregnancy. The J gene is TRBJ1-4, the V gene TRBV6-5; D is undetermined. CDR3 region: CASSDSGATNEKLFF. CDR3 sequence (DNA): TGTGCCAGCAGTGACTCGGGAGCAACTAATGAAAAACTGTTTTTT.